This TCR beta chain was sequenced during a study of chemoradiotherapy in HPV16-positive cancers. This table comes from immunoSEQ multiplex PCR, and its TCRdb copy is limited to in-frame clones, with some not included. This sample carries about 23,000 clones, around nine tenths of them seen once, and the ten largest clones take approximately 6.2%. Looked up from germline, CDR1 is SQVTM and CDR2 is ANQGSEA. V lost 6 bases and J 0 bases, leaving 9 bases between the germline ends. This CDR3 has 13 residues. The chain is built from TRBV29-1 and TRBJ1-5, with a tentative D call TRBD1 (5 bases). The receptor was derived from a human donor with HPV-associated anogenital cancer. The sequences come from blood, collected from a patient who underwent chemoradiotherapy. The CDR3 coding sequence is TGCAGCGTCAGGGAGAATAGCAATCAGCCCCAGCATTTT. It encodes CSVRENSNQPQHF.